This T cell receptor (beta chain) was sequenced for a study of blood T cell repertoires in COVID-19. Sequencing used immunoSEQ multiplex PCR; TCRdb keeps in-frame clones, though not all of them. Among 150,000 or so clones, over 65% were seen once, and the ten largest hold approximately 4.7%. CDR1 and CDR2 from the germline V gene are SGHAT and FQNNGV. The CDR3 is 13 amino acids. Trimming took off 8 bases at V and 2 bases at J, with 12 bases between the two ends. Sequenced: PBMCs or T cells enriched from blood (not recorded which). The chain couples TRBV11-2 to TRBJ1-1; D uncertain. This clonotype originated in a woman between 50 and 59 years old who had recovered from COVID-19. Here the CDR3 reads CASAQTANTEAFF. The CDR3 bases are TGTGCCAGCGCACAAACAGCAAACACTGAAGCTTTCTTT.